This T cell receptor (beta chain) was captured by sequencing in a study of blood T cells in healthy people across ages (dated by TCRdb to between 2014 and 2017). Study-level background: In model experiments, template switching captured roughly one uniquely barcoded TCR beta cDNA molecule for every two T cells. Age-related changes in TCR beta repertoire diversity were measured in the study by deep sequencing normalized with unique cDNA molecular identifiers. Four age groups were formed from the donors: young (average approximately 15 years), middle-aged (just under 40), aged (roughly 59) and long-lived (82). Donors of different ages were randomly distributed across sequencing lanes to avoid experimental bias. For two donors (one aged 18 to 29 and one aged 80 or older), the study analyzed two additional independent replicas of 1 million unique cDNA reads from the same blood draw.

The research as a whole found: Conclusive comparison of naive and antigen-experienced compartments was prevented by the profiling of bulk unsorted PBMCs. Compared with the aged group, more naive CD4+ T cells, fewer expanded clones and increased TCR diversity were shown by the long-lived group, suggesting age selection. The percentage of naive T cells measured by flow cytometry correlated strongly with observed TCR beta diversity. Observed TCR beta diversity per million T cells fell roughly linearly with age, and a significant reduction was already apparent by age around 40. Total diversity estimates from one million sequenced T cells were considered lower bounds and underestimates. The CMV infection status of donors was not known, potentially confounding age-related changes in expanded clonotypes.

Libraries were prepared through 5' RACE. The data were produced on an Illumina HiSeq 2500. A second about 7 to 11 cycle PCR used a sample-barcoded 5' primer and a J-beta primer mix. A unique molecular identifier was introduced onto each TCR beta cDNA molecule by a template-switch 5' adaptor carrying 12 random nucleotides. Each sample yielded at least 3 million CDR3-containing paired-end reads. First-strand cDNA synthesis was performed from all RNA using the Mint cDNA synthesis kit, with priming by a TRBC-specific oligonucleotide. After uracil-DNA glycosylase treatment, a first 18-cycle PCR used universal primers M1SS and BC2_uni_R on all cDNA. Processing in the source paper ran as follows. For normalization, 1 million high-quality reads were randomly selected from each sample, with every read carrying a distinct molecular identifier. Instead of being binned into consensus sequences, reads that shared molecular identifiers were thrown out. MiTCR, run with a Q25 quality threshold and the strictest error-elimination algorithm, handled CDR3 identification, clonotype clustering and error correction. Lower-bound total TCR beta diversity was estimated with a nonparametric unseen species model using Euler transformation. TCRdb took the public reads, trimmed them with fastp at Q25, ran MiXCR for clone calling and kept in-frame beta chains. Identical CDR3 proteins give one entry, which carries the most common genes and DNA. These V and J calls are TCRdb output, not the study's own analysis. For this sample there are some 1.5 million distinct CDR3 sequences; 28% appear just once. Approximately 7.7% of the sample is in the top ten clones.

The donors were under 40 Caucasian individuals from Russia, aged about 6 to 95 years, who were systemically healthy. Each donor gave 8 to 10 milliliters of peripheral blood, drawn into EDTA-treated Vacutainer tubes. Ficoll-Paque density-gradient centrifugation was used to isolate PBMCs, with at least 7 million obtained per sample. Total RNA, at least 6 micrograms per sample, was extracted from PBMCs with Trizol reagent. The percentages of naive CD45RAhigh/CD27high T cells were determined by flow cytometry on a PBMC aliquot from every donor. Note on this clonotype: Its antigen is not yet known. No much larger clonotype is one base removed from it; base qualities were not supplied.

The V end loses 7 bases and the J end loses 6 bases, and a stretch of 16 bases separates them. The germline V gene (reference sequence) provides CDR1 DFQATT and CDR2 SNEGSKA. The CDR3, from cysteine to phenylalanine, totals 13 residues. Only CDR3 DNA remains: 39 bases, in frame from the first base. The receptor was derived from a young woman in good health. Sequencing was performed on blood. The chain joins TRBV20-1 to TRBJ2-1, with no confidently assigned D gene. The nucleotide sequence is given as TGCAGTGTCAACAACCCTATTCCCAATGAGCAGTTCTTC. The resulting protein is CSVNNPIPNEQFF.